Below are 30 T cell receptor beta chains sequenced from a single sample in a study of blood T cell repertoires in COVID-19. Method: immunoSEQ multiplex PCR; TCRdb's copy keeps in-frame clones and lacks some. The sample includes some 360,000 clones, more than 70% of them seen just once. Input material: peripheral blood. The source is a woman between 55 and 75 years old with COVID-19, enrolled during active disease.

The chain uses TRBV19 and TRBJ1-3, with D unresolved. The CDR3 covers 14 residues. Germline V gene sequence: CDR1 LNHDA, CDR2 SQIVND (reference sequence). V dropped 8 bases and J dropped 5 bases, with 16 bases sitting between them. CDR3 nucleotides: TGTGCCAGTGCCCATCAGGCCTACCGAAACACCATATATTTT. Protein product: CASAHQAYRNTIYF.

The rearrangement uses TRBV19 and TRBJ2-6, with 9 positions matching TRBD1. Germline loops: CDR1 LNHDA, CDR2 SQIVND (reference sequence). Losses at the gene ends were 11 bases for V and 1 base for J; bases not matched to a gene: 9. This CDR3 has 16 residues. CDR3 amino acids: CAAEAQGASGANVLTF. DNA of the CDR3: TGTGCCGCCGAAGCACAGGGGGCGTCTGGGGCCAACGTCCTGACTTTC.

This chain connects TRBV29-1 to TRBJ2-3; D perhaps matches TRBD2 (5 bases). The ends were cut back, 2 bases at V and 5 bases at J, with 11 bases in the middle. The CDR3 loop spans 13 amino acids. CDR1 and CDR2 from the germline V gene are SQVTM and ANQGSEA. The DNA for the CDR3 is TGCAGCGTTGAACGGGGATGGGGAGATACGCAGTATTTT. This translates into CSVERGWGDTQYF.

The DNA for the CDR3 is TGTGCCAGCAGCCAATCCCGGGGGGGCGTAGGTGAGCAGTTCTTC. Translated: CASSQSRGGVGEQFF. J is TRBJ2-1 and V is TRBV4-2, with TRBD2 matching over 8 bases. The CDR3 consists of 15 residues. V lost 2 bases, J lost 9 bases, and 9 bases stayed unmatched. Germline CDR1 reads LGHNA; CDR2 reads YNFKEQ.

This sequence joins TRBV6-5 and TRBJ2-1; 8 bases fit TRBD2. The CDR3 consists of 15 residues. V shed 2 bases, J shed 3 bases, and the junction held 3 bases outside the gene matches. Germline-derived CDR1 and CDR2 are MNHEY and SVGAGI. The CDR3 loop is CASSYAGTSYNEQFF. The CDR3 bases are TGTGCCAGCAGTTACGCCGGGACTAGCTACAATGAGCAGTTCTTC.

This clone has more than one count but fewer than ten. CDR3 region: CASRPDRASETQYF. The CDR3 DNA is TGCGCCAGCAGACCGGACAGGGCATCGGAGACCCAGTACTTC. The chain links TRBV10-2 to TRBJ2-5; 8 nucleotides line up with TRBD1. CDR3 length: 14 residues. Germline CDR1 and CDR2: WSHSY and SAAADI. The junction had 8 bases not matched to a gene; V was cut back by 6 bases and J by 5 bases.

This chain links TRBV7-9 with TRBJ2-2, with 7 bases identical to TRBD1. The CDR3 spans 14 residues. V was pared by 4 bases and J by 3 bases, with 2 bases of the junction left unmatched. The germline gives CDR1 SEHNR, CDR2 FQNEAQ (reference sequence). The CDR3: CASSWTGDTGELFF. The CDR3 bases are TGTGCCAGCAGCTGGACAGGTGACACCGGGGAGCTGTTTTTT.

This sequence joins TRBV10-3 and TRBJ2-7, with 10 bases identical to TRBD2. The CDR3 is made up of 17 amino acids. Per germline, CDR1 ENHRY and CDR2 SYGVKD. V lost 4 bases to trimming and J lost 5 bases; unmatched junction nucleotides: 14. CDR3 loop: CAISGKTTSGVAHEQYF. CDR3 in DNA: TGTGCCATCAGTGGGAAGACTACTAGCGGGGTTGCGCACGAGCAGTACTTC.

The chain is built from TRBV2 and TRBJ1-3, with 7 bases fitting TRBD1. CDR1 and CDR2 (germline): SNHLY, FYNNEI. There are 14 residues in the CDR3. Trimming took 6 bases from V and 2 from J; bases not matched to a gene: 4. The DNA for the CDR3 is TGTGCCAGCAGGTTGGGGACAGCTGGAAACACCATATATTTT. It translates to CASRLGTAGNTIYF.

The CDR3 region is CASSPPGANYGYTF. CDR3 DNA sequence: TGTGCCAGCAGCCCTCCGGGGGCTAACTATGGCTACACCTTC. This sequence joins TRBV5-4 and TRBJ1-2; TRBD1 might be the D (5 bases). Germline V gives CDR1 SGHNT, CDR2 YYREEE (reference sequence). V lost 4 bases and J 0 bases, leaving 10 bases between the germline ends. The CDR3 is 14 residues long.

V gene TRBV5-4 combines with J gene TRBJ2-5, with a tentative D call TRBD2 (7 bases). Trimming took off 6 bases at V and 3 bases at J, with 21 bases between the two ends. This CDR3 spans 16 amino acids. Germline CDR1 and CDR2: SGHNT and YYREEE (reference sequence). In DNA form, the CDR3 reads TGTGCCAGCAAGAGGGGGGGCGGGTCAGAAAAAGAGACCCAGTACTTC. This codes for CASKRGGGSEKETQYF.

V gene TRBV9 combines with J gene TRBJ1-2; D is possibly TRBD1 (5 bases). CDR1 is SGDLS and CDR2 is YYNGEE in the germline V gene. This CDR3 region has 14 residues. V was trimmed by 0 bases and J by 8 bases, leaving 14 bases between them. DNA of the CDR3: TGTGCCAGCAGCGTAGGAGGTCGGGGGGGAGGCTACACCTTC. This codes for CASSVGGRGGGYTF.

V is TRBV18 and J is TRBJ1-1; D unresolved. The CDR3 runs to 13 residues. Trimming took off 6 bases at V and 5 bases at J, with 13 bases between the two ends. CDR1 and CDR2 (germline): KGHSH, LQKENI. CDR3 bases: TGTGCCAGCTCCCCCGGACTTGCGACTGAAGCTTTCTTT. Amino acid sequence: CASSPGLATEAFF.

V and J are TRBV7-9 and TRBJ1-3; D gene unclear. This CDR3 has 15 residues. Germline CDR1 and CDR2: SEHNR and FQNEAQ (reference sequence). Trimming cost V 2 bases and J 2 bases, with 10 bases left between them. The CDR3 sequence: CASSLSGATGNTIYF. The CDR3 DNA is TGTGCCAGCAGCTTATCGGGAGCAACTGGAAACACCATATATTTT.

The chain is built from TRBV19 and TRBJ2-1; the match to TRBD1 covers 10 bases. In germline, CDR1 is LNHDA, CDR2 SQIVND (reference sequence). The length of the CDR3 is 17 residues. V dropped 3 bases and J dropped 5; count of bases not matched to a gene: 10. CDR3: CASSILQTGGVNNEQFF. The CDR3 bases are TGTGCCAGTAGTATCCTCCAGACAGGGGGCGTCAACAATGAGCAGTTCTTC.

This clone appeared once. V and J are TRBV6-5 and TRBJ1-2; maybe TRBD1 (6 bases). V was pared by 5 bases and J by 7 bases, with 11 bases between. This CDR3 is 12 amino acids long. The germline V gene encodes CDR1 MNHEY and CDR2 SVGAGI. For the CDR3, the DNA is TGTGCCAGCAGTCCACAGGGAATTGGCTACACCTTC. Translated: CASSPQGIGYTF.

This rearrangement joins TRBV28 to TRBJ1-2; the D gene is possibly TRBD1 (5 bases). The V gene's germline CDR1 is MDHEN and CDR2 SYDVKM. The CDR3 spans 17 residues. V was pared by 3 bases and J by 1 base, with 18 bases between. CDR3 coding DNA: TGTGCCAGCAGTTTCCAAACGCTCGGGGGGAGTAACTATGGCTACACCTTC. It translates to CASSFQTLGGSNYGYTF.

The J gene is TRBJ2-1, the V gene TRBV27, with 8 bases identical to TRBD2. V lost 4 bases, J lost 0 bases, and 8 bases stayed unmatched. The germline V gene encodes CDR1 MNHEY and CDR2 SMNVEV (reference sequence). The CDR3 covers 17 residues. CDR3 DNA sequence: TGTGCCAGCAGTTGGGGGGGCGGGAGGAGCTCCTACAATGAGCAGTTCTTC. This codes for CASSWGGGRSSYNEQFF.

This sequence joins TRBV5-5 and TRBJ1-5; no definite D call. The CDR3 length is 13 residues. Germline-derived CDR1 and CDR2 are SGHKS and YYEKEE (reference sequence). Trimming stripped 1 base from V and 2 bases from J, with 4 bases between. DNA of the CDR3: TGTGCCAGCAGCTTGTCTGGCAATCAGCCCCAGCATTTT. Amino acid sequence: CASSLSGNQPQHF.

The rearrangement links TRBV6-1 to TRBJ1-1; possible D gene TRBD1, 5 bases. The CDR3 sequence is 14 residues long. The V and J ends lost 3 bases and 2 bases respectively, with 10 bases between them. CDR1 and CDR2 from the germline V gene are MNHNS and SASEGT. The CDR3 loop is CASSDETVNTEAFF. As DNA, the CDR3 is TGTGCCAGCAGTGATGAGACAGTTAACACTGAAGCTTTCTTT.

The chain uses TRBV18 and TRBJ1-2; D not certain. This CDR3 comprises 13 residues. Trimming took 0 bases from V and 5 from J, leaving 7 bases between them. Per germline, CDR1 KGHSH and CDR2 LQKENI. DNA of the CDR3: TGTGCCAGCTCACCACCGTCCGGGTATGGCTACACCTTC. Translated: CASSPPSGYGYTF. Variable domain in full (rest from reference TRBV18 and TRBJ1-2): NAGVMQNPRHLVRRRGQEARLRCSPMKGHSHVYWYRQLPEEGLKFMVYLQKENIIDESGMPKERFSAEFPKEGPSILRIQQVVRGDSAAYFCASSPPSGYGYTFGSGTRLTVV.

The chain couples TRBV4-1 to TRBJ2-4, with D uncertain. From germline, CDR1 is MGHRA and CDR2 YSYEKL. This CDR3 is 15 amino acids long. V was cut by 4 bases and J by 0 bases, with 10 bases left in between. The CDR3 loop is CASSPTVLAKNIQYF. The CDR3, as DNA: TGCGCCAGCAGCCCTACGGTCCTAGCCAAAAACATTCAGTACTTC.

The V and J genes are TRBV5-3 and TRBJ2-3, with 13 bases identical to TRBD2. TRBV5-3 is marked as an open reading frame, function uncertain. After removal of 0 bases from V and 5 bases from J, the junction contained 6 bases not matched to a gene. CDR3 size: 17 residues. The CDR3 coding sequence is TGTGCCAGAAGCTTGGTACTAGCGGGGGGGCGGAGAGATACGCAGTATTTT. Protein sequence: CARSLVLAGGRRDTQYF.

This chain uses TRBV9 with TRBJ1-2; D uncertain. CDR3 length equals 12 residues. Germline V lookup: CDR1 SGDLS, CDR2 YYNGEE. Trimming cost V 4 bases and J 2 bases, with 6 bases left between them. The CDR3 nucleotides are TGTGCCAGCAGCCCCCAAAACTATGGCTACACCTTC. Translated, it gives CASSPQNYGYTF.

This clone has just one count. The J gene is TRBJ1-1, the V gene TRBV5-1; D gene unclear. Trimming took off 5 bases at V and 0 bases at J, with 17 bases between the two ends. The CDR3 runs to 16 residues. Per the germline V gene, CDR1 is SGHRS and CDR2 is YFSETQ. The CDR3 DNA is TGCGCCAGCAGGAGGCAGTTTGGCCTCATGAACACTGAAGCTTTCTTT. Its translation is CASRRQFGLMNTEAFF.

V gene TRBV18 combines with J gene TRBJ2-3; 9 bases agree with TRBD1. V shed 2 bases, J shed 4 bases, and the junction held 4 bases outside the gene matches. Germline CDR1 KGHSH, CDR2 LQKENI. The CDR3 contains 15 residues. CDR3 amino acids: CASSPGTGNADTQYF. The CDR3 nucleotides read TGTGCCAGCTCACCAGGGACAGGGAATGCAGATACGCAGTATTTT.

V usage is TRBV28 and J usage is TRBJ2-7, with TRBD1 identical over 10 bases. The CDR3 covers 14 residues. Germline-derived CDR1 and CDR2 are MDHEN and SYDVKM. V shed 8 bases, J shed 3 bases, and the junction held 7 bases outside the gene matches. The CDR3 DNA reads TGTGCCAGCGGCGACCGGGACAGGGGCTACGAGCAGTACTTC. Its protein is CASGDRDRGYEQYF. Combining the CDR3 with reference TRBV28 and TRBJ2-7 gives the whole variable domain DVKVTQSSRYLVKRTGEKVFLECVQDMDHENMFWYRQDPGLGLRLIYFSYDVKMKEKGDIPEGYSVSREKKERFSLILESASTNQTSMYLCASGDRDRGYEQYFGPGTRLTVT.

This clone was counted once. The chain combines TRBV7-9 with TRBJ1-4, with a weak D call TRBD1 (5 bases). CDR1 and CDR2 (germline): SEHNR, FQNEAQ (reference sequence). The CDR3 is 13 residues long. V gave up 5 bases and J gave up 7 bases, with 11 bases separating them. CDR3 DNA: TGTGCCAGCAGCACAATGGGGGGTGAAAAACTGTTTTTT. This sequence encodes CASSTMGGEKLFF. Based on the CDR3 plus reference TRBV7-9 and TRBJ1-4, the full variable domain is DTGVSQNPRHKITKRGQNVTFRCDPISEHNRLYWYRQTLGQGPEFLTYFQNEAQLEKSRLLSDRFSAERPKGSFSTLEIQRTEQGDSAMYLCASSTMGGEKLFFGSGTQLSVL.

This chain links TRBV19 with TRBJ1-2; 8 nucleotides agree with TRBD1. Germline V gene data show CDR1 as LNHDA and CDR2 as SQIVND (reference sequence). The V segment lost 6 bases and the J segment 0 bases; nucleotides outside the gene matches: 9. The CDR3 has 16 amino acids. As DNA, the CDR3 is TGTGCCAGTAGAAAAGGACAGGGCAGTTCTAACTATGGCTACACCTTC. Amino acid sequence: CASRKGQGSSNYGYTF.

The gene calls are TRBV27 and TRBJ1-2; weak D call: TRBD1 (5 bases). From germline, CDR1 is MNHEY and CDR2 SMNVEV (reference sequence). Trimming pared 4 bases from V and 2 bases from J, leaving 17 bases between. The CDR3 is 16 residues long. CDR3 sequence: CASSSPRGGPNYGYTF. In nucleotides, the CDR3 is TGTGCCAGCAGTTCCCCTCGGGGGGGACCCAACTATGGCTACACCTTC.